A single sample is the source of the 6 T cell receptor beta chains below, sequenced in a study of T cell responses to AZD1222 COVID-19 vaccine. The method was immunoSEQ multiplex PCR; TCRdb's version includes in-frame clones alone and lacks a portion of them. The sample records some 150,000 clones, approximately 93% being singletons. This sample comprised peripheral blood, obtained on day 0 of AZD1222 vaccination. The receptors here all came from an adult in good health.

CDR3: CASTLGTSGNSPLHF. Here the CDR3 DNA reads TGCGCCAGCACATTAGGGACTTCCGGCAATTCACCCCTCCACTTT. The V and J genes are TRBV5-1 and TRBJ1-6; tentatively, D is TRBD1 (5 bases). The V end lost 6 bases, the J end lost 7 bases, and 17 bases lay between the germline ends. Germline values: CDR1 SGHRS, CDR2 YFSETQ. The CDR3 runs to 15 residues.

J is TRBJ1-6 and V is TRBV9; 8 bases are shared with TRBD1. The CDR3 contains 16 residues. V trimming: 3 bases; J trimming: 6 bases; junction bases outside the gene matches: 8. Germline values: CDR1 SGDLS, CDR2 YYNGEE. DNA of the CDR3: TGTGCCAGCAGCGGAGAAGGACAGGGAACTAATTCACCCCTCCACTTT. This codes for CASSGEGQGTNSPLHF.

The gene calls are TRBV30 and TRBJ1-2; TRBD1 might be the D (5 bases). Germline CDR1 and CDR2: GTSNPN and SVGIG (reference sequence). This CDR3 spans 13 amino acids. V lost 1 base, J lost 4 bases, and 10 bases lay in between. CDR3 DNA sequence: TGTGCCTGGAGTGAGGGCAGGGCCTATGGCTACACCTTC. Encoded protein: CAWSEGRAYGYTF.

The chain joins TRBV19 to TRBJ1-1; D remains unclear. The CDR3 length is 13 residues. Germline loops: CDR1 LNHDA, CDR2 SQIVND (reference sequence). The ends were cut back, 3 bases at V and 5 bases at J, with 10 bases in the middle. The CDR3 DNA reads TGTGCCAGTAGTATTTTACGCCAGACTGAAGCTTTCTTT. This encodes CASSILRQTEAFF.

The table lists this clone with a count of one. This chain connects TRBV9 to TRBJ2-1; D not resolved. Trimming stripped 3 bases from V and 8 bases from J, with 18 bases between. Germline V lookup: CDR1 SGDLS, CDR2 YYNGEE. This CDR3 is built from 15 residues. CDR3 DNA: TGTGCCAGCAGCGCCCAGACGGTAGGGTATGATGAGCAGTTCTTC. This codes for CASSAQTVGYDEQFF.

The chain carries TRBV19 and TRBJ2-1; 8 bases are shared with TRBD2. The CDR3 is made up of 17 amino acids. V lost 5 bases, J lost 0 bases, and 9 bases stayed unmatched. CDR1 is LNHDA and CDR2 is SQIVND in the germline V gene (reference sequence). CDR3 amino acids: CASSSVLAGSSYNEQFF. The DNA of the CDR3 is TGTGCCAGTAGTTCCGTTTTAGCGGGGAGCTCCTACAATGAGCAGTTCTTC.